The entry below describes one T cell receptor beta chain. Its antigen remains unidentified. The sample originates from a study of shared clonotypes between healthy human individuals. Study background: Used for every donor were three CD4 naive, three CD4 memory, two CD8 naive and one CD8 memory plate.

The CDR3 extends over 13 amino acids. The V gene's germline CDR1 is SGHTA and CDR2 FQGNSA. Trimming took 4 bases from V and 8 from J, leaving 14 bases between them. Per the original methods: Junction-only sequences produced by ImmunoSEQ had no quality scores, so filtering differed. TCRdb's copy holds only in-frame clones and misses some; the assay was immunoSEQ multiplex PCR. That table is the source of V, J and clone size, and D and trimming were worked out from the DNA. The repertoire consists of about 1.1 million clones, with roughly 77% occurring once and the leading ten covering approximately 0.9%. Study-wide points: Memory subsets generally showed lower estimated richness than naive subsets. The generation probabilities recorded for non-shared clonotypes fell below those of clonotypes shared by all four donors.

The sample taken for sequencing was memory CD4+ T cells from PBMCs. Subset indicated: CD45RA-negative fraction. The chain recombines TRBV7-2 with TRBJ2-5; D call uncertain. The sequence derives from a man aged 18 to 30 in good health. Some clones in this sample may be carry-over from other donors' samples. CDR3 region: CASSWGFLETQYF. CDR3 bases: TGTGCCAGCAGCTGGGGATTTTTGGAAACCCAGTACTTC.